This T cell receptor (beta chain) was captured in a study of cytomegalovirus exposure and HLA in healthy donors. Study-wide background: The same platform used for the 666 first-cohort repertoires was also used for the 120 or so validation repertoires, as a later analysis reported. Broader study findings: Subsequent analysis showed first-cohort TCR clusters tending to co-occur in about 110 validation repertoires.

Worth noting for this clone: Its antigen is not identified.

Produced via immunoSEQ multiplex PCR; TCRdb's table is partial and in-frame only. The profile covers over 200,000 clones, with less than 90% appearing a single time and around 5.6% taken by the ten largest. Per the germline V gene, CDR1 is SEHNR and CDR2 is FQNEAQ (reference sequence). V lost 1 base and J lost 7, with 7 bases in between. This CDR3 is built from 12 residues. The sample was PBMCs. The V and J genes are TRBV7-9 and TRBJ1-2; no clear D gene. This TCR came from a young woman in good health and CMV-seronegative. Written as DNA, the CDR3 is TGTGCCAGCAGCTTAGTGCGTGGTGGCTACACCTTC. Translated: CASSLVRGGYTF.